Listed here are 30 T cell receptor beta chains from one sample, sequenced in a study of shared clonotypes between healthy human individuals. Profiled with immunoSEQ multiplex PCR; TCRdb holds only in-frame clones, not every one. The sample comprises about 1 million clones, more than 65% of which are singletons, and roughly 1.5% rests with the top ten. Sequenced: memory CD4+ T cells sorted from blood. Subset denoted: CD45RA-negative fraction. These receptors were obtained from a man between 18 and 29 years old in good health.

The rearrangement joins TRBV14 to TRBJ2-1; 8 bases fit TRBD2. The CDR3 length is 17 residues. J was trimmed by 7 bases and V by 2 bases; bases with no gene match: 13. Germline lookup yields CDR1 SGHDN and CDR2 FVKESK. The CDR3 sequence is CASSQSRRAGDRNEQFF. CDR3 DNA: TGTGCCAGCAGCCAAAGCCGTAGAGCGGGAGATCGGAATGAGCAGTTCTTC.

The V call is TRBV6-5, the J call TRBJ2-5; 10 bases are shared with TRBD1. The CDR3 loop spans 16 amino acids. Germline V gives CDR1 MNHEY, CDR2 SVGAGI. J lost 5 bases, V lost 0 bases, and 6 bases had no gene match. In DNA form, the CDR3 reads TGTGCCAGCAGTTACTCGACAGGGGGCGTGGGGGAGACCCAGTACTTC. This sequence encodes CASSYSTGGVGETQYF.

The chain is built from TRBV18 and TRBJ2-1; 12 bases align to TRBD2. V lost 6 bases to trimming and J lost 5 bases; unmatched junction nucleotides: 5. Germline assignment: CDR1 KGHSH and CDR2 LQKENI. The CDR3 is 15 residues long. CDR3 sequence reads: CASSVLAGGDNEQFF. The CDR3 nucleotides are TGTGCCAGCTCCGTACTAGCGGGAGGCGACAATGAGCAGTTCTTC.

This clone showed up just once. V and J are TRBV4-1 and TRBJ1-5; no definite D call. Trimming pared 4 bases from V and 4 bases from J, leaving 11 bases between. Per the germline V gene, CDR1 is MGHRA and CDR2 is YSYEKL. The CDR3 has 14 amino acids. CDR3 region: CASSPEGPNQPQHF. CDR3 nucleotide sequence: TGCGCCAGCAGCCCAGAAGGACCTAATCAGCCCCAGCATTTT.

This chain links TRBV28 with TRBJ1-1, with TRBD1 matching over 7 bases. Germline trimming cut 3 bases from V and 8 bases from J; bases unmatched to any gene: 9. Germline V gene data show CDR1 as MDHEN and CDR2 as SYDVKM. This CDR3 has 14 amino acids. The CDR3 loop reads CASSFRLTGVEAFF. The CDR3 nucleotides are TGTGCCAGCAGTTTCCGCTTAACAGGGGTAGAAGCTTTCTTT.

This rearrangement joins TRBV18 to TRBJ2-7, with D perhaps TRBD1 or TRBD2 (6 bases each). Deletions cut 8 bases from V and 5 bases from J, with 16 bases between. This CDR3 has 13 residues. CDR1 is KGHSH, CDR2 LQKENI, per germline. The CDR3 coding sequence is TGTGCCAGCGCGCGGGACATTGGCGACGAGCAGTACTTC. Translation: CASARDIGDEQYF.

The chain employs TRBV5-1 and TRBJ1-4, with 9 bases that match TRBD1. CDR3 length: 15 amino acids. The J segment lost 8 bases and the V segment lost 4 bases, leaving 9 bases of the junction unmatched. The germline gives CDR1 SGHRS, CDR2 YFSETQ. The CDR3 DNA reads as TGCGCCAGCAGCCAGGAGACAGGGACAGGGGAAAAACTGTTTTTT. Encoded protein: CASSQETGTGEKLFF. Looking up the rest from reference TRBV5-1 and TRBJ1-4 gives the full variable domain: KAGVTQTPRYLIKTRGQQVTLSCSPISGHRSVSWYQQTPGQGLQFLFEYFSETQRNKGNFPGRFSGRQFSNSRSEMNVSTLELGDSALYLCASSQETGTGEKLFFGSGTQLSVL.

The J gene is TRBJ2-7, the V gene TRBV7-6; 8 bases are shared with TRBD1. Trimming removed 4 bases from V and 2 bases from J; junction bases left unmatched: 4. Germline V gene lookup returns CDR1 SGHVS and CDR2 FNYEAQ. There are 14 residues in the CDR3. The CDR3 nucleotides read TGTGCCAGCAGCTCCGGGACAGGTACCTACGAGCAGTACTTC. It specifies CASSSGTGTYEQYF.

A word on this clone: Additional DNA sequences in this sample encode the identical CDR3. V and J are TRBV5-1 and TRBJ2-7, with 7 nucleotides matching TRBD1. Looked up from germline, CDR1 is SGHRS and CDR2 is YFSETQ. The CDR3 sequence is 15 residues long. V shed 0 bases, J shed 1 base, and the junction held 4 bases outside the gene matches. The CDR3 loop reads CASSLGGGRSYEQYF. DNA for the CDR3: TGCGCCAGCAGCTTGGGAGGGGGCCGGTCCTACGAGCAGTACTTC.

The chain combines TRBV10-3 with TRBJ1-2; D might be TRBD1 (5 bases). The CDR3 contains 17 residues. Germline V gives CDR1 ENHRY, CDR2 SYGVKD. V was trimmed by 0 bases and J by 2 bases, leaving 16 bases between them. Here the CDR3 DNA reads TGTGCCATCAGTGAGTCGGGGTACGGGGCTATAAACTATGGCTACACCTTC. Its protein product is CAISESGYGAINYGYTF.

This clone was seen a few times. The CDR3 coding sequence is TGTGCCACCTCTCCTCGAGACGAGCAGTTCTTC. Amino acids: CATSPRDEQFF. This chain connects TRBV10-3 to TRBJ2-1; D is ambiguous. The CDR3 contains 11 residues. The V end was cut by 10 bases, the J end by 10 bases, with 14 bases between. Germline V gives CDR1 ENHRY, CDR2 SYGVKD.

This clone is a singleton in its sample. The chain couples TRBV2 to TRBJ2-1, with D maybe TRBD2 (6 bases). The germline V gene has CDR1 SNHLY and CDR2 FYNNEI. The germline V and J ends were trimmed by 8 bases and 0 bases, with 14 bases remaining between them. The CDR3 length is 15 residues. CDR3 sequence (DNA): TGTGCCAGCTCTAAGGGAGGAGGCTCCTACAATGAGCAGTTCTTC. Its protein is CASSKGGGSYNEQFF.

This clone has only one observation. CDR3 loop: CASSRRDEKLFF. The CDR3 DNA reads TGTGCCAGCAGCAGGAGGGATGAAAAACTGTTTTTT. The chain employs TRBV9 and TRBJ1-4; D uncertain. Looked up from germline, CDR1 is SGDLS and CDR2 is YYNGEE. Trimming removed 4 bases from V and 6 bases from J, with 7 bases in between. The CDR3 runs to 12 residues.

The V gene is TRBV6-6, the J gene TRBJ2-7; D remains unclear. Per the germline V gene, CDR1 is MNHNY and CDR2 is SVGAGI (reference sequence). The CDR3 is 15 residues long. V was cut by 2 bases and J by 1 base, with 12 bases left in between. The CDR3 DNA reads as TGTGCCAGCAGTTACGTTAGGGCAACATCCTACGAGCAGTACTTC. The encoded protein is CASSYVRATSYEQYF.

The chain joins TRBV19 to TRBJ1-5; D remains unclear. V was pared by 5 bases and J by 6 bases, with 8 bases between. Germline CDR1 reads LNHDA; CDR2 reads SQIVND (reference sequence). The CDR3 totals 12 residues. The CDR3 here is CASSPLAQPQHF. DNA for the CDR3: TGTGCCAGTAGTCCACTTGCTCAGCCCCAGCATTTT.

This clone came up once. This specimen includes other DNA sequences encoding the same CDR3. The rearrangement joins TRBV5-6 to TRBJ2-7; 9 nucleotides match TRBD1. This CDR3 has 14 residues. In germline, CDR1 is SGHDT, CDR2 YYEEEE. V was clipped by 3 bases and J by 3 bases; unmatched bases: 4. DNA of the CDR3: TGTGCCAGCAGCTCGGGACAGGGAATCTACGAGCAGTACTTC. The encoded protein is CASSSGQGIYEQYF. The full variable domain, rest sourced from reference TRBV5-6 and TRBJ2-7, is DAGVTQSPTHLIKTRGQQVTLRCSPKSGHDTVSWYQQALGQGPQFIFQYYEEEERQRGNFPDRFSGHQFPNYSSELNVNALLLGDSALYLCASSSGQGIYEQYFGPGTRLTVT.

This CDR3 is CASSRTSGNTGELFF. CDR3 coding DNA: TGTGCCAGCAGTAGGACTAGCGGTAACACCGGGGAGCTGTTTTTT. This rearrangement joins TRBV9 to TRBJ2-2; 10 bases fit TRBD2. Per germline, CDR1 SGDLS and CDR2 YYNGEE. Germline trimming cut 5 bases from V and 2 bases from J; bases unmatched to any gene: 3. The CDR3 is 15 amino acids.

CDR3 coding DNA: TGCGCCAGCAGCACCGGCCCGGGCACCGGGGAGCTGTTTTTT. Translating it yields CASSTGPGTGELFF. The chain links TRBV4-3 to TRBJ2-2; no definite D call. Germline lookup yields CDR1 LGHNA and CDR2 YSLEER. The ends were cut back, 5 bases at V and 4 bases at J, with 11 bases in the middle. This CDR3 comprises 14 residues.

The chain combines TRBV27 with TRBJ2-3; TRBD2 might be the D (5 bases). In germline, CDR1 is MNHEY, CDR2 SMNVEV (reference sequence). V dropped 10 bases and J dropped 0 bases, with 17 bases sitting between them. The CDR3 consists of 15 residues. As DNA, the CDR3 is TGTGCCACTCGACGTGGCGGAGGTAGCACAGATACGCAGTATTTT. Encoded protein: CATRRGGGSTDTQYF.

Turning to this clone: A far bigger clonotype differs at one base, so this is likely a read error. This rearrangement joins TRBV7-8 to TRBJ2-7, with D unclear. The germline gives CDR1 SGHVS, CDR2 FQNEAQ. V shed 3 bases and J shed 1 base, with 7 bases lying between them. This CDR3 has 13 residues. CDR3 sequence reads: CASSFGVSYEQYF. In DNA, the CDR3 is TGTGCCAGCAGCTTTGGGGTTTCCTACGAGCAGTACTTC. Variable domain in full (rest from reference TRBV7-8 and TRBJ2-7): GAGVSQSPRYKVAKRGQDVALRCDPISGHVSLFWYQQALGQGPEFLTYFQNEAQLDKSGLPSDRFFAERPEGSVSTLKIQRTQQEDSAVYLCASSFGVSYEQYFGPGTRLTVT.

V gene TRBV25-1 combines with J gene TRBJ2-1; 14 bases are a match to TRBD2. V lost 4 bases and J lost 12; bases outside the gene matches: 8. The CDR3 contains 15 residues. CDR1 MGHDK and CDR2 SYGVNS come from the germline V gene. DNA for the CDR3: TGTGCCAGCAGTGCCGGGACTAGCGGGAGCAGTCGGCAGTTCTTC. Its protein is CASSAGTSGSSRQFF.

The gene calls are TRBV7-8 and TRBJ2-3; 9 nucleotides line up with TRBD2. The CDR3 runs to 15 residues. Germline CDR1 SGHVS, CDR2 FQNEAQ. Germline trimming cut 2 bases from V and 0 bases from J; bases unmatched to any gene: 0. For the CDR3, the DNA is TGTGCCAGCAGCTTACTAGCGGGGAGCACAGATACGCAGTATTTT. Translation gives CASSLLAGSTDTQYF.

The V and J genes are TRBV29-1 and TRBJ2-7; D tentatively fits TRBD1 or TRBD2 (5 bases each). This CDR3 is built from 13 residues. The V end lost 7 bases, the J end lost 0 bases, and 13 bases lay between the germline ends. Germline CDR1 SQVTM, CDR2 ANQGSEA. The CDR3 DNA follows: TGCAGCGCTCGGGACCACTCCTCCTACGAGCAGTACTTC. It encodes CSARDHSSYEQYF.

The chain carries TRBV6-1 and TRBJ2-5, with D perhaps matching TRBD1 or TRBD2 (6 bases each). V was clipped by 6 bases and J by 7 bases, with 18 bases between them. The CDR3 runs to 14 residues. Germline V gives CDR1 MNHNS, CDR2 SASEGT. CDR3 DNA sequence: TGTGCCAGCAGCATATCAGGGGCCGGGGGGACCCAGTACTTC. Its translation is CASSISGAGGTQYF.

This clone turned up a few times. This rearrangement joins TRBV10-3 to TRBJ1-1, with 7 nucleotides matching TRBD1. V lost 6 bases, J lost 7 bases, and 11 bases stayed unmatched. Germline V gene lookup returns CDR1 ENHRY and CDR2 SYGVKD. The CDR3 loop spans 14 amino acids. CDR3 nucleotide sequence: TGTGCCATCAGCGGCGACAGGGTCAATGGTGAAGCTTTCTTT. Translated, it gives CAISGDRVNGEAFF.

The V call is TRBV6-1, the J call TRBJ1-6; D is undetermined. CDR1 and CDR2 from the germline V gene are MNHNS and SASEGT. The CDR3 is 13 amino acids. V lost 3 bases and J lost 8, with 8 bases in between. Here the CDR3 DNA reads TGTGCCAGCAGTGAGACTATGGATTCACCCCTCCACTTT. This sequence encodes CASSETMDSPLHF.

The sample holds one count of this clone. This rearrangement joins TRBV28 to TRBJ1-5; possibly TRBD1 for D (5 bases). The germline V gene has CDR1 MDHEN and CDR2 SYDVKM. V lost 6 bases, J lost 2 bases, and 17 bases lay in between. The CDR3 runs 16 residues. The CDR3 DNA is TGTGCCAGCAGGGACGAGGGGAGGGGTGGCAATCAGCCCCAGCATTTT. Translating it yields CASRDEGRGGNQPQHF.

The chain joins TRBV11-2 to TRBJ2-5, with D possibly being TRBD1 (6 bases). The CDR3 length is 18 residues. V lost 5 bases to trimming and J lost 0 bases, with 22 bases between them. Per the germline V gene, CDR1 is SGHAT and CDR2 is FQNNGV. CDR3 sequence reads: CASSQRGTGLGYQETQYF. The CDR3, as DNA: TGTGCCAGCAGCCAAAGGGGGACCGGACTGGGGTACCAAGAGACCCAGTACTTC. The complete variable domain, with remaining parts taken from reference TRBV11-2 and TRBJ2-5, reads EAGVAQSPRYKIIEKRQSVAFWCNPISGHATLYWYQQILGQGPKLLIQFQNNGVVDDSQLPKDRFSAERLKGVDSTLKIQPAKLEDSAVYLCASSQRGTGLGYQETQYFGPGTRLLVL.

This chain links TRBV2 with TRBJ2-5; 12 bases align to TRBD1. This CDR3 is built from 15 residues. CDR1 is SNHLY and CDR2 is FYNNEI in the germline V gene. V was pared by 4 bases and J by 5 bases, with 5 bases of the junction left unmatched. In DNA form, the CDR3 reads TGTGCCAGCAGTGCCGGGACAGGGGGCTCTGAGACCCAGTACTTC. Its translation: CASSAGTGGSETQYF.

This clone was observed a handful of times. DNA for the CDR3: TGTGCCAGCAGTTCCACGGGGTTGAGCTCCTACGAGCAGTACTTC. Translating it yields CASSSTGLSSYEQYF. The chain carries TRBV6-5 and TRBJ2-7, with D maybe TRBD2 (5 bases). V lost 4 bases to trimming and J lost 0 bases, with 13 bases between them. Germline CDR1 MNHEY, CDR2 SVGAGI. The CDR3 length is 15 residues.